The 25 T cell receptor beta chains below all came from one sample that was sequenced in a study of T cell responses to AZD1222 COVID-19 vaccine. Profiling relied on immunoSEQ multiplex PCR, and the TCRdb table lists in-frame clones only, not all of them. This table holds approximately 120,000 clones, about 90% found once. The sequencing here drew on peripheral blood, taken on day 0 of AZD1222 vaccination. The receptor set was obtained from an adult in good health.

This chain uses TRBV6-5 with TRBJ1-1; D gene uncertain. The CDR3 has 15 amino acids. V lost 1 base, J lost 1 base, and 10 bases lay in between. Germline values: CDR1 MNHEY, CDR2 SVGAGI. The CDR3 region is CASSYWSAQNTEAFF. In DNA form, the CDR3 reads TGTGCCAGCAGTTACTGGAGTGCGCAGAACACTGAAGCTTTCTTT.

The genes are TRBV6-5 and TRBJ2-5, with 7 bases that match TRBD2. Trimming at V came to 4 bases and at J to 2 bases, leaving 7 bases not matched to a gene. This CDR3 is built from 15 residues. CDR1 and CDR2 (germline): MNHEY, SVGAGI. For the CDR3, the DNA is TGTGCCAGCAGTTGGGTGCGGGGGAGACAAGAGACCCAGTACTTC. Protein sequence: CASSWVRGRQETQYF.

This sequence joins TRBV6-6 and TRBJ1-1, with no clear D. Trimming removed 5 bases from V and 7 bases from J, with 14 bases in between. The germline V gene encodes CDR1 MNHNY and CDR2 SVGAGI (reference sequence). This CDR3 comprises 13 residues. CDR3 in DNA: TGTGCCAGCAGTAACGACATCCGTCGTGAAGCTTTCTTT. Its translation: CASSNDIRREAFF.

The gene calls are TRBV14 and TRBJ2-3; 7 bases agree with TRBD1. V was pared by 1 base and J by 3 bases, with 4 bases of the junction left unmatched. This CDR3 comprises 15 residues. Per germline, CDR1 SGHDN and CDR2 FVKESK. CDR3 DNA sequence: TGTGCCAGCAGCCAAGCGGCAGGGGGTACAGATACGCAGTATTTT. Translation: CASSQAAGGTDTQYF.

V and J are TRBV6-2 or TRBV6-3 and TRBJ2-3; no clear D. The ends were cut back, 3 bases at V and 2 bases at J, with 12 bases in the middle. From germline, CDR1 is MNHEY and CDR2 SVGEGT. The CDR3 runs to 15 residues. The CDR3, as DNA: TGTGCCAGCAGTTATTCGGCGGACGACACAGATACGCAGTATTTT. Its translation: CASSYSADDTDTQYF.

The V call is TRBV6-5, the J call TRBJ1-6, with D hard to call. Germline V lookup: CDR1 MNHEY, CDR2 SVGAGI. CDR3 length equals 13 residues. Trimming pared 6 bases from V and 8 bases from J, leaving 11 bases between. CDR3 sequence reads: CASRPGGYSPLHF. CDR3 DNA: TGTGCCAGCAGACCAGGAGGGTATTCACCCCTCCACTTT.

J is TRBJ2-1 and V is TRBV15, with 8 nucleotides matching TRBD2. The CDR3 sequence is 16 residues long. The V and J ends lost 3 bases and 2 bases, in that order; junction bases with no gene match: 6. Germline CDR1 is LNHNV and CDR2 is YYDKDF (reference sequence). The chain's CDR3 is CATSSRTGGAYNEQFF. Here the CDR3 DNA reads TGTGCCACCAGCAGTAGGACGGGAGGGGCCTACAATGAGCAGTTCTTC.

This clone was seen only once. DNA of the CDR3: TGTGCCAGCAGCGATTCGACAGGGGTCAAACACGAGCAGTACTTC. Protein product: CASSDSTGVKHEQYF. The chain joins TRBV12-1 to TRBJ2-7; TRBD1, the table's D call, lacks a check against the DNA. TRBV12-1 is designated a pseudogene. The CDR3 extends over 15 amino acids.

This clone was seen once. The CDR3 DNA sequence: TGTGCCAGCAGTTTTCCGGGACAAGCTGGCTACACCTTC. It is translated as CASSFPGQAGYTF. The chain recombines TRBV12-3 or TRBV12-4 with TRBJ1-2; tentative D call: TRBD1 (6 bases). Trimming stripped 3 bases from V and 7 bases from J, with 12 bases between. The CDR3 contains 13 residues.

Points on this clone: Since a much larger clone is just one base distant, this may be a read error. The genes are TRBV7-2 and TRBJ1-1; tentatively, D is TRBD1 (6 bases). The germline V gene encodes CDR1 SGHTA and CDR2 FQGNSA. The CDR3 has 13 amino acids. V was trimmed by 2 bases and J by 4 bases, leaving 8 bases between them. CDR3 DNA: TGTGCCAGCAGCTTATTAGGGGGCACTGAAGCTTTCTTT. The encoded protein is CASSLLGGTEAFF.

The chain combines TRBV7-2 with TRBJ1-1; D remains unclear. Trimming removed 5 bases from V and 4 bases from J, with 14 bases in between. The CDR3 totals 14 residues. Germline CDR1 and CDR2: SGHTA and FQGNSA. CDR3 amino acids: CASSPGRGSTEAFF. The CDR3 bases are TGTGCCAGCAGCCCGGGTCGAGGGTCCACTGAAGCTTTCTTT.

V gene TRBV7-2 combines with J gene TRBJ1-1; D remains unclear. Germline lookup yields CDR1 SGHTA and CDR2 FQGNSA. V shed 1 base and J shed 0 bases, with 9 bases lying between them. The CDR3 length is 15 residues. This CDR3 reads CASSLEALMNTEAFF. The CDR3 DNA follows: TGTGCCAGCAGCTTAGAAGCCCTCATGAACACTGAAGCTTTCTTT.

This clone was counted a single time. The gene calls are TRBV3-1 (or the pseudogene TRBV3-2) and TRBJ1-1; possible D gene TRBD1, 5 bases. Trimming removed 0 bases at V and 5 bases at J, with 13 bases between. The length of the CDR3 is 15 residues. Germline V lookup: CDR1 LGHDT, CDR2 YNNKEL (reference sequence). CDR3 coding DNA: TGTGCCAGCAGCCAAGAACCGGGGCCCTGGACTGAAGCTTTCTTT. Residues: CASSQEPGPWTEAFF.

The V and J genes are TRBV4-2 and TRBJ1-5; D gene ambiguous. The ends were cut back, 0 bases at V and 9 bases at J, with 12 bases in the middle. The germline CDR1 and CDR2 sequences are LGHNA and YNFKEQ. The CDR3 covers 14 residues. Here the CDR3 reads CASSQDRSLRPQHF. The CDR3 coding sequence is TGTGCCAGCAGCCAAGACCGCAGCCTAAGGCCCCAGCATTTT.

This chain uses TRBV4-3 with TRBJ1-1; 7 bases agree with TRBD1. The CDR3 has 15 residues. The germline V gene encodes CDR1 LGHNA and CDR2 YSLEER. J lost 3 bases, V lost 0 bases, and 4 bases had no gene match. Here the CDR3 DNA reads TGCGCCAGCAGCCAAGAGACAGGGAGGGACACTGAAGCTTTCTTT. It encodes CASSQETGRDTEAFF.

The chain has TRBV18 and TRBJ2-3, with a weak D call TRBD1 (5 bases). Germline lookup yields CDR1 KGHSH and CDR2 LQKENI. Trimming removed 0 bases from V and 7 bases from J, with 17 bases in between. The CDR3 contains 16 residues. CDR3 DNA sequence: TGTGCCAGCTCACCACCGCCTCAGGGCGATATATATACGCAGTATTTT. This translates into CASSPPPQGDIYTQYF.

V is TRBV11-2 and J is TRBJ2-2; D may be TRBD1 (6 bases). V lost 6 bases and J 3 bases, leaving 17 bases between the germline ends. This CDR3 has 16 residues. From germline, CDR1 is SGHAT and CDR2 FQNNGV. Here the CDR3 DNA reads TGTGCCAGCAGACCCAGAAGACAGGCGGACACCGGGGAGCTGTTTTTT. Its translation is CASRPRRQADTGELFF.

The CDR3 coding sequence is TGTGCCAGTAGTATACATCGCGGGGGCGCCACAGATACGCAGTATTTT. It is translated as CASSIHRGGATDTQYF. The V gene is TRBV19, the J gene TRBJ2-3, with a possible D match to TRBD2 (7 bases). This CDR3 has 16 amino acids. V lost 2 bases and J lost 2, with 14 bases in between. The germline gives CDR1 LNHDA, CDR2 SQIVND (reference sequence).

This chain connects TRBV5-1 to TRBJ1-1, with D tentatively TRBD1 (5 bases). Per germline, CDR1 SGHRS and CDR2 YFSETQ. The V end was cut by 3 bases, the J end by 1 base, with 10 bases between. This CDR3 contains 14 residues. CDR3 nucleotides: TGCGCCAGCAGCTCTTCTACAGGGAACACTGAAGCTTTCTTT. Residues: CASSSSTGNTEAFF.

The chain recombines TRBV11-2 with TRBJ2-7; 8 bases fit TRBD2. Trimming took 1 base from V and 4 from J; bases not matched to a gene: 6. Germline V gene data show CDR1 as SGHAT and CDR2 as FQNNGV. The CDR3 has 15 amino acids. CDR3 loop: CASSLVSGAPYEQYF. CDR3 nucleotide sequence: TGTGCCAGCAGCTTAGTTAGCGGGGCCCCGTACGAGCAGTACTTC.

The chain employs TRBV5-6 and TRBJ2-7; 7 positions agree with TRBD1. CDR3 length equals 16 residues. Germline CDR1 is SGHDT and CDR2 is YYEEEE. Trimming took 1 base from V and 0 from J; bases not matched to a gene: 7. DNA of the CDR3: TGTGCCAGCAGCTTGAGGGACAGAAGACTCTCCTACGAGCAGTACTTC. It specifies CASSLRDRRLSYEQYF.

Only one count was recorded for this clone. This chain uses TRBV30 with TRBJ1-3; D is undetermined. The germline V and J ends were trimmed by 0 bases and 3 bases, with 12 bases remaining between them. Germline V gene sequence: CDR1 GTSNPN, CDR2 SVGIG (reference sequence). The CDR3 consists of 15 residues. The CDR3 DNA follows: TGTGCCTGGAGTGTAAGTGATTCCCGTGGAAACACCATATATTTT. Its protein is CAWSVSDSRGNTIYF.

This clone was counted once. The chain uses TRBV4-1 and TRBJ2-2; D is undetermined. The CDR3 consists of 15 residues. CDR1 MGHRA and CDR2 YSYEKL come from the germline V gene. Deletions cut 1 base from V and 0 bases from J, with 6 bases between. The CDR3 DNA is TGCGCCAGCAGCCAAGTTGGCTCGAACACCGGGGAGCTGTTTTTT. It yields the protein CASSQVGSNTGELFF.

The chain links TRBV5-1 to TRBJ2-2, with D unclear. The CDR3 has 14 amino acids. Per germline, CDR1 SGHRS and CDR2 YFSETQ. The V end lost 3 bases, the J end lost 0 bases, and 6 bases lay between the germline ends. The CDR3 DNA sequence: TGCGCCAGCAGCTATCTATCGAACACCGGGGAGCTGTTTTTT. The encoded protein is CASSYLSNTGELFF.

V and J are TRBV10-3 and TRBJ2-7; no definite D call. Germline V gene data show CDR1 as ENHRY and CDR2 as SYGVKD. The CDR3 contains 10 residues. The CDR3 coding sequence is TGTACCGCATACCCCTACGAGCAGTACTTC. It yields the protein CTAYPYEQYF.